This section outlines one T cell receptor beta chain sequence together with its context. This sample is drawn from a study of blood T cell repertoires in COVID-19. TCRdb's copy holds only in-frame clones and misses some; the assay was immunoSEQ multiplex PCR. This table holds some 98,000 clones, 84% found once. V was clipped by 4 bases and J by 7 bases; unmatched bases: 6. Germline V gene sequence: CDR1 SGHAT, CDR2 FQNNGV. CDR3 size: 14 residues. The clonotype originates from a man in his sixties with acute or convalescent COVID-19. The chain uses TRBV11-2 and TRBJ1-4; 7 bases are shared with TRBD1. The sample taken for sequencing was peripheral blood. The CDR3 reads CASSYTGAGEKLFF. The DNA of the CDR3 is TGTGCCAGCAGCTACACAGGGGCAGGTGAAAAACTGTTTTTT.